This is a list of T cell receptor beta chains from one sample in a study of radiotherapy plus CTLA-4 blockade in lung cancer. The repertoire was sequenced with immunoSEQ multiplex PCR; TCRdb's copy has only in-frame clones and lacks some. The sample has around 90,000 clones, over 75% seen once. This sample comprised peripheral blood, obtained from a patient treated with radiotherapy plus ipilimumab. Receptors were obtained from a human donor with non-small cell lung cancer that progressed on radiotherapy plus ipilimumab. Each CDR3 is given with its conserved first and last residue. The D gene is left open where the match is weak. Not every row has a clone size; where given, it reads once, few, many or a size class.

d_gene | abundance | j_gene | v_gene | CDR3nt | CDR3aa
. | . | TRBJ1-4 | TRBV4-3 | TGCGCCAGCAGCCAAGTAAGTTCCGACAGCAGAAAAAATGAAAAACTGTTTTTT | CASSQVSSDSRKNEKLFF
TRBD2 | . | TRBJ2-7 | TRBV9 | TGTGCCAGCAGCGTAGGGACTAGCGTAATCTACGAGCAGTACTTC | CASSVGTSVIYEQYF
TRBD1 | . | TRBJ1-5 | TRBV6-1 | TGTGCCAGCAGTGAAAGGGACAGGGGATTTCAGCCCCAGCATTTT | CASSERDRGFQPQHF
. | once | TRBJ2-7 | TRBV9 | TGTGCCAGCAGCGTAGGGGCAGGAGGGTACGAGCAGTACTTC | CASSVGAGGYEQYF
TRBD1 | . | TRBJ1-2 | TRBV9 | TGTGCCAGCAGCGGCGACAGGGGGCCGGGTGGCCACACCTTC | CASSGDRGPGGHTF
. | few | TRBJ1-2 | TRBV6-6 | TGTGCCAGCAGTAAAACAGGGAACTATGGCTACACCTTC | CASSKTGNYGYTF
. | . | TRBJ2-5 | TRBV2 | TGTGCCAGCAGTCCGGCAGAGCCGAAGACTGGGACCCAGTACTTC | CASSPAEPKTGTQYF
. | few | TRBJ1-5 | TRBV11-3 | TGTGCCAGCAGCTCCTCGGGGTCCGGTCAGCCCCAGCATTTT | CASSSSGSGQPQHF
TRBD1 | . | TRBJ1-1 | TRBV4-1 | TGCGCCAGCAGCCAAGACCACGACAGGGGAAGGCTGGCTTTCTTT | CASSQDHDRGRLAFF
. | . | TRBJ1-1 | TRBV7-3 | TGTGCCAGCAGCCTCGACAGTTCGAACACTGAAGCTTTCTTT | CASSLDSSNTEAFF
. | . | TRBJ1-2 | TRBV19 | TGTGCCAGTAGAGGAGGGGCAGAAGTGACTAACTATGGCTACACCTTC | CASRGGAEVTNYGYTF
TRBD1 | few | TRBJ1-1 | TRBV7-8 | TGTGCCAGCAGCCGCGACAGGGGCACTGAAGCTTTCTTT | CASSRDRGTEAFF
. | . | TRBJ1-5 | TRBV5-6 | TGTGCCAGCAGCTTGGGGGGATTCGGTAATCAGCCCCAGCATTTT | CASSLGGFGNQPQHF
. | . | TRBJ1-1 | TRBV18 | TGTGCCAGCTCCACGACAGAGGGGACTGAAGCTTTCTTT | CASSTTEGTEAFF
. | . | TRBJ1-4 | TRBV30 | TGTGCCTGGGGCAGGGGAGGGGGTAATGAAAAACTGTTTTTT | CAWGRGGGNEKLFF
. | . | TRBJ2-5 | TRBV6-1 | TGTGCCAGCACGTCGCCCGGGAGTTTGACCCAGTACTTC | CASTSPGSLTQYF
. | . | TRBJ1-2 | TRBV7-1 | TGTGCCAGCAGCCATCACGTTAACGAGGGAAAGACCTATGGCTACACCTTC | CASSHHVNEGKTYGYTF
. | . | TRBJ1-3 | TRBV29-1 | TGCAGCGTCGTCCAGGAGAGCTCTGGAAACACCATATATTTT | CSVVQESSGNTIYF
. | . | TRBJ1-2 | TRBV19 | TGTGCCAGTACTCGTAACTATGGCTACACCTTC | CASTRNYGYTF
. | . | TRBJ2-3 | TRBV5-6 | TGTGCCAGCAGCTTGTGGCGGGTGTCGACAGATACGCAGTATTTT | CASSLWRVSTDTQYF
. | . | TRBJ2-5 | TRBV5-6 | TGTGCCAGCAGCTCCCCTCCGGCAGACCAAGAGACCCAGTACTTC | CASSSPPADQETQYF
. | . | TRBJ2-2 | TRBV5-6 | TGTGCCAGCAGCTTTGGGGGGTCGAACACCGGGGAGCTGTTTTTT | CASSFGGSNTGELFF
. | . | TRBJ2-2 | TRBV10-3 | TGTGCCATCAGTGAGTCTAGCGGCGGGGAGCTGTTTTTT | CAISESSGGELFF
. | . | TRBJ2-1 | TRBV5-5 | TGTGCCAGCGCTGCTAGCGCCGTCTACAATGAGCAGTTCTTC | CASAASAVYNEQFF
. | . | TRBJ1-1 | TRBV7-9 | TGTGCCAGCAGCTTAGGCTTGGCTGATAGAGCTTTCTTT | CASSLGLADRAFF
. | . | TRBJ2-5 | TRBV6-5 | TGTGCCAGCAGTTACTACGCGGGGAGCCTTTGGGAGCAGTACTTC | CASSYYAGSLWEQYF
. | . | TRBJ1-5 | TRBV19 | TGTGCCAGTGCAAAGGGTTCAAGCAATCAGCCCCAGCATTTT | CASAKGSSNQPQHF
. | . | TRBJ2-7 | TRBV30 | TGTGCCTGGAGTTTGGGGACCCTGGTAGGGGAGCAGTACTTC | CAWSLGTLVGEQYF
TRBD1 | . | TRBJ2-4 | TRBV28 | TGTGCCAGCTCCACCCTGACAGGGAACAAAAACATTCAGTACTTC | CASSTLTGNKNIQYF
. | . | TRBJ1-2 | TRBV4-1 | TGCGCCAGCAGCCTTGCCCACGAGATTAACTATGGCTACACCTTC | CASSLAHEINYGYTF
TRBD1 | few | TRBJ1-3 | TRBV7-9 | TGTGCCAGCAGCGCAGGGGGTGGAAACACCATATATTTT | CASSAGGGNTIYF
. | . | TRBJ1-1 | TRBV5-1 | TGCGCCAGCAGCTTGGATTCTAGGAACACTGAAGCTTTCTTT | CASSLDSRNTEAFF
. | . | TRBJ2-1 | TRBV5-8 | TGTGCCAGGGAATGGACTACCCTGGGGGAGCAGTTCTTC | CAREWTTLGEQFF
TRBD2 | . | TRBJ2-5 | TRBV9 | TGTGCCAGCAGCCCAAACCCTAGCGGGGGCCTAGAGACCCAGTACTTC | CASSPNPSGGLETQYF
TRBD1 | once | TRBJ2-7 | TRBV23-1 | TGCGCCAGCAGTCACCCCGGGGACAGGGCATATTACCCTTACGAGCAGTACTTC | CASSHPGDRAYYPYEQYF
. | . | TRBJ2-7 | TRBV19 | TGTGCCAGTAGTATGGGCAGGGCGGGCGAGCAGTACTTC | CASSMGRAGEQYF
. | . | TRBJ1-1 | TRBV7-3 | TGTGCCAGCAGCTTATCAGGGAACACTGAAGCTTTCTTT | CASSLSGNTEAFF
TRBD1 | few | TRBJ2-7 | TRBV27 | TGTGCCAGCGGAAAACGGGACAGGTCATCCTCCGAGCAGTACTTC | CASGKRDRSSSEQYF
TRBD1 | . | TRBJ2-5 | TRBV19 | TGTGCCAGTAACATGGGACAGGGGGAGACCCAGTACTTC | CASNMGQGETQYF
. | . | TRBJ2-1 | TRBV4-2 | TGTGCCAGCAGCCAGACTAGTGCGAATGAGGGGCAGTTCTTC | CASSQTSANEGQFF
. | . | TRBJ2-5 | TRBV7-2 | TGTGCCAGCAGCCCGGGGATCAGGGAGACCCAGTACTTC | CASSPGIRETQYF
. | . | TRBJ1-5 | TRBV6-5 | TGTGCCAGTTCACAGGGATATTATAGCAATCAGCCCCAGCATTTT | CASSQGYYSNQPQHF
TRBD1 | . | TRBJ1-2 | TRBV20-1 | TGCAGTGCCCGACAGGGCTATGGCTACACCTTC | CSARQGYGYTF
. | few | TRBJ1-1 | TRBV10-3 | TGTGCCATCAGTGAGTCTCTGGGAGGCACTGAAGCTTTCTTT | CAISESLGGTEAFF
TRBD1 | . | TRBJ2-4 | TRBV4-3 | TGCGCCAGCAGCCAAGAAAGTCCGGACAGGGCCCCAAACATTCAGTACTTC | CASSQESPDRAPNIQYF
. | . | TRBJ1-1 | TRBV6-1 | TGTGCCAGCAGAAAGGCAGGGATGAACACTGAAGCTTTCTTT | CASRKAGMNTEAFF
. | . | TRBJ1-6 | TRBV2 | TGTGCCAGCACCAGAGCAGGCCAAGTGAATTCACCCCTCCACTTT | CASTRAGQVNSPLHF
. | once | TRBJ1-2 | TRBV4-2 | TGTGCCAGCAGCCAAGATAGCAGTCTAGGCTACACCTTC | CASSQDSSLGYTF
TRBD1 | . | TRBJ2-3 | TRBV2 | TGTGCCAGCCGCAAGGGGGCTTACTTCGATACGCAGTATTTT | CASRKGAYFDTQYF
. | . | TRBJ2-5 | TRBV27 | TGTGCCAGCAGTGCCCTTCAGGGGGGGGGTGAGACCCAGTACTTC | CASSALQGGGETQYF
. | . | TRBJ1-5 | TRBV19 | TGTGCCAGTAGGGACGCCCAGACAGGTCATCAGCCCCAGCATTTT | CASRDAQTGHQPQHF
. | . | TRBJ2-5 | TRBV14 | TGTGCCAGCAGCCAAGGGCCCGGGACCCAGTACTTC | CASSQGPGTQYF
. | . | TRBJ1-6 | TRBV9 | TGTGCCAGCGCCGTCGGGTATAATTCACCCCTCCACTTT | CASAVGYNSPLHF
. | . | TRBJ2-5 | TRBV9 | TGTGCCAGCAGCACCGGACTGGGGGAGACCCAGTACTTC | CASSTGLGETQYF
. | . | TRBJ2-4 | TRBV2 | TGTGCCAGCACTGGATCCCCTCTCGACGGTCCCCCCCGCGGGGCCAAAAACATTCAGTACTTC | CASTGSPLDGPPRGAKNIQYF
. | . | TRBJ2-7 | TRBV20-1 | TGCAGTTTTCAGCTTAACTACGAGCAGTACTTC | CSFQLNYEQYF
TRBD1 | . | TRBJ1-1 | TRBV29-1 | TGCAGCGGCGACAGGGGGCAGGTCACTGAAGCTTTCTTT | CSGDRGQVTEAFF
. | . | TRBJ1-2 | TRBV19 | TGTGCCAGTAGGACAGGAGACGGGGGCTACACCTTC | CASRTGDGGYTF
TRBD1 | . | TRBJ1-3 | TRBV4-1 | TGCGCCAGCAGCCAAGAGCCGGTGGGACAGGACTCTGGAAACACCATATATTTT | CASSQEPVGQDSGNTIYF
. | . | TRBJ2-7 | TRBV12-5 | TGTGCTAGTGGTCCGTCCTACGAGCAGTACTTC | CASGPSYEQYF